A single T cell receptor beta chain is shown here with its context. Its specificity is not known. A read error may produce the germline difference seen at one junction end. The data derive from a study of vaccination and CD4 T cells after COVID-19. The study's findings and limits: In convalescent patients, 304 of 307 vaccine-specific clones were spike mono-reactive. Only post-vaccination samples contained a median 86.3% of the reactive clones in convalescent patients.

Cultured CD4+ T cell DNA was sequenced using the Oncomine TCR Beta short-read assay. Researchers extracted genomic DNA from CD4+ T cells that had been cultured. TCRdb re-analysed the PCR reads in MiXCR, keeping a single row per CDR3 protein. The sample carries around 20,000 distinct CDR3 sequences, 48% recorded once. Germline values: CDR1 SNHLY, CDR2 FYNNEI. The CDR3 has 14 residues. Treatment here: approximately 9-day PBMC culture with coronavirus spike peptide pools or control peptides (ViraFEST assay). Positive PCR dates covered March to December 2020, before US Alpha, Beta and Delta variants. This chain links TRBV2 with TRBJ1-1; D perhaps matches TRBD1 (5 bases). The TCR was taken from a human donor who had recovered from COVID-19. Sequencing used CD4+ T cells from blood, cultured in vitro. CDR3 residues: CVSSGTVQNTEAFF. The CDR3 bases are TGTGTCAGCAGCGGGACGGTCCAGAACACTGAAGCTTTCTTT.